What follows are 9 T cell receptor beta chains derived from one specimen sequenced in a study of Ad26.COV2.S vaccination and SARS-CoV-2 variants. Stated treatment: roughly 19 received Ad26.COV2.S at low or high dose, single or two shots; five or six received placebo; per-sample allocation not given. At day 63 after the first vaccine or placebo injection, samples were drawn. The protocol was immunoSEQ multiplex PCR, while the TCRdb copy is restricted to in-frame clones and leaves out a portion. The data show about 400,000 clones, about 80% seen once. Source: peripheral blood, taken in a trial of Ad26.COV2.S vaccine versus placebo. All receptors come from a person between 18 and 60 years old who received the Ad26.COV2.S COVID-19 vaccine or a placebo.

The rearrangement joins TRBV18 to TRBJ2-5; D gene unclear. From germline, CDR1 is KGHSH and CDR2 LQKENI. The CDR3 contains 14 residues. V shed 3 bases and J shed 1 base, with 9 bases lying between them. CDR3 sequence (DNA): TGTGCCAGCTCACCGCCACGAGGCCAAGAGACCCAGTACTTC. It translates to CASSPPRGQETQYF.

This clone has more than one count but fewer than ten. The chain carries TRBV27 and TRBJ1-6, with TRBD1 matching 8 bases. Per germline, CDR1 MNHEY and CDR2 SMNVEV (reference sequence). This CDR3 region has 15 residues. V lost 2 bases and J lost 7; bases outside the gene matches: 4. In nucleotides, the CDR3 is TGTGCCAGCAGTTTAGGACAGGGAGTCAATTCACCCCTCCACTTT. Its protein product is CASSLGQGVNSPLHF.

The chain joins TRBV12-5 to TRBJ2-2, with D perhaps matching TRBD2 (5 bases). The V and J ends lost 2 bases and 6 bases respectively, with 10 bases between them. The germline CDR1 and CDR2 sequences are LGHNT and FRNRAP. The CDR3 totals 14 residues. The CDR3 spells CASGLRLAAGELFF. CDR3 nucleotides: TGTGCTAGTGGTTTGAGGCTAGCTGCCGGGGAGCTGTTTTTT.

The V gene is TRBV18, the J gene TRBJ1-1; D uncertain. Germline V gene lookup returns CDR1 KGHSH and CDR2 LQKENI. Trimming took off 1 base at V and 6 bases at J, with 21 bases between the two ends. This CDR3 region has 17 residues. CDR3 in amino acids: CASSPRLGANGGAEAFF. CDR3 nucleotides: TGTGCCAGCTCACCACGATTGGGTGCAAACGGCGGAGCTGAAGCTTTCTTT.

The table lists this clone with a count of one. The chain couples TRBV3-1 (or the pseudogene TRBV3-2) to TRBJ2-3; 9 bases line up with TRBD2. J was trimmed by 1 base and V by 3 bases; bases with no gene match: 8. From germline, CDR1 is LGHDT and CDR2 YNNKEL (reference sequence). The CDR3 is 17 residues long. The CDR3: CASSQIIVAGGTDTQYF. The CDR3 coding sequence is TGTGCCAGCAGCCAGATTATTGTAGCGGGGGGCACAGATACGCAGTATTTT.

The rearrangement uses TRBV24-1 and TRBJ1-1; possible D gene TRBD1, 6 bases. Trimming pared 7 bases from V and 0 bases from J, leaving 8 bases between. The germline gives CDR1 KGHDR, CDR2 SFDVKD. This CDR3 contains 13 residues. The CDR3 loop reads CATRDSMNTEAFF. CDR3 DNA sequence: TGTGCCACCAGGGACAGCATGAACACTGAAGCTTTCTTT.

This rearrangement joins TRBV27 to TRBJ1-2; 8 positions match TRBD1. Looked up from germline, CDR1 is MNHEY and CDR2 is SMNVEV (reference sequence). The J segment lost 6 bases and the V segment lost 0 bases, leaving 9 bases of the junction unmatched. The CDR3 contains 16 residues. The CDR3 bases are TGTGCCAGCAGTTTATCCGGACAGGGACCAAGGAATGGCTACACCTTC. Its protein product is CASSLSGQGPRNGYTF.

The chain links TRBV6-1 to TRBJ2-1, with 8 bases identical to TRBD2. Germline-derived CDR1 and CDR2 are MNHNS and SASEGT. The V gene end was trimmed by 2 bases and the J gene end by 5 bases; junction bases not matched to a gene: 11. The CDR3 covers 17 residues. CDR3 in amino acids: CASSERAGVFIDNEQFF. In DNA form, the CDR3 reads TGTGCCAGCAGTGAACGAGCGGGAGTTTTTATTGACAATGAGCAGTTCTTC.

The chain combines TRBV2 with TRBJ2-5; 12 bases are shared with TRBD2. The CDR3 spans 16 residues. In germline, CDR1 is SNHLY, CDR2 FYNNEI. Losses at the gene ends were 8 bases for V and 2 bases for J; bases not matched to a gene: 9. The CDR3 reads CASAGGLAGIQETQYF. As DNA, the CDR3 is TGTGCCAGCGCAGGGGGACTAGCGGGCATTCAAGAGACCCAGTACTTC.